This section outlines one T cell receptor (beta chain) sequence together with its context. Its antigen is as yet unknown. These data originate in a study of T cell responses to AZD1222 COVID-19 vaccine. Study-wide findings and caveats: Sampling that yielded the repertoires occurred only after the peak T cell response. Researchers report vaccine-associated CD4 TCRs spanning spike, with dominance at 160-218 and 743-854. Clonal diversity was possibly underestimated, and the donors were mostly white British, with more females. Per reports, nearly half of all spike-specific TCRs target regions that are unmutated in variants.

The data were produced by immunoSEQ multiplex PCR, yet TCRdb's version contains in-frame clones alone and is incomplete. This table holds 75,000 to 100,000 clones, 90% found once. V lost 6 bases to trimming and J lost 5 bases, with 17 bases between them. Germline values: CDR1 SGDLS, CDR2 YYNGEE. CDR3 length equals 14 residues. The chain combines TRBV9 with TRBJ1-1, with D possibly TRBD1 on 5 matching bases. The origin of this receptor is an adult in good health. The sequencing used peripheral blood, collected on day 0 of AZD1222 vaccination. The CDR3 nucleotides read TGTGCCAGCACCCCCGGGGGGAGTGGGACTGAAGCTTTCTTT. Amino acids: CASTPGGSGTEAFF.